The sequence of this T cell receptor beta chain was determined in a study of control samples from healthy donors and cancer patients. Generated by immunoSEQ multiplex PCR, the TCRdb table keeps only in-frame clones and is missing some. The sample lists about 89,000 clones; roughly nine tenths were seen once. The V gene's germline CDR1 is LNHDA and CDR2 SQIVND (reference sequence). Trimming removed 2 bases from V and 9 bases from J; junction bases left unmatched: 6. There are 14 residues in the CDR3. The clonotype originates from a man aged 25 to 40 in good health. The rearrangement links TRBV19 to TRBJ2-1, with 8 nucleotides matching TRBD2. Specimen: blood. CDR3 DNA: TGTGCCAGTAGTATAAGCGGGGGTGCAGGTGAGCAGTTCTTC. Translation: CASSISGGAGEQFF.